This T cell receptor (beta chain) emerged from a study of beta chain features in type 1 diabetes. The CDR3 has 14 residues. Between the trimmed V and J ends, which lost 7 bases and 0 bases, there was a span of 12 bases. Germline V gene lookup returns CDR1 MNHNS and CDR2 SASEGT. A few counts support this clone. Expressed TCRB transcripts were sequenced because the isolated RNA had all been reverse transcribed beforehand. This table comes from immunoSEQ multiplex PCR, and its TCRdb copy is limited to in-frame clones, with some not included. The sample has over 500,000 clones; about 14% are singletons. This sequence originates from a man between 18 and 35 years old in good health. Sample: naive CD4+ T cells from blood. V usage is TRBV6-1 and J usage is TRBJ1-2; no firm D call. Here the CDR3 DNA reads TGTGCCAGCACGGGTCGTTTAGCTAACTATGGCTACACCTTC. Protein sequence: CASTGRLANYGYTF.